These T cell receptor beta chains were read from a single sample in a study of cytomegalovirus exposure and HLA in healthy donors. The repertoire was sequenced with immunoSEQ multiplex PCR; TCRdb's copy has only in-frame clones and lacks some. The table records approximately 140,000 clones, about 90% of them present only once. The sample was PBMCs. The receptors originated from a woman aged 18-30 years in good health and CMV-seropositive. Each CDR3 is given with its conserved first and last residue. A D gene is named only where the DNA matches it firmly. A row's size may be missing; if present it is once, few, many or a size class.

V	size	D	J	length	CDR3	DNA
TRBV5-1	-	-	TRBJ1-2	15	CASSVDSLTNYGYTF	TGCGCCAGCAGCGTGGACAGCCTAACTAACTATGGCTACACCTTC
TRBV6-1	-	TRBD2	TRBJ2-3	15	CASSEFSGGPDTQYF	TGTGCCAGCAGTGAATTTAGCGGGGGCCCAGATACGCAGTATTTT
TRBV6-5	-	-	TRBJ2-1	15	CASSPYLSSYNEQFF	TGTGCCAGCAGTCCCTACTTGAGCTCCTACAATGAGCAGTTCTTC
TRBV9	-	-	TRBJ2-3	13	CASGASVPDTQYF	TGTGCCAGCGGGGCTAGCGTGCCAGATACGCAGTATTTT
TRBV14	-	TRBD2	TRBJ2-1	14	CASSQRYGRGGWFF	TGTGCCAGCAGCCAACGGTACGGGCGGGGGGGCTGGTTCTTC
TRBV4-1	-	TRBD1	TRBJ1-2	15	CASSQDFRTGNGYTF	TGCGCCAGCAGCCAAGATTTCCGGACAGGGAATGGCTACACCTTC
TRBV28	once	-	TRBJ2-3	14	CASSLYRRTDTQYF	TGTGCCAGCAGTTTATACAGACGCACAGATACGCAGTATTTT
TRBV14	few	-	TRBJ1-1	16	CASSPSRRLMNTEAFF	TGTGCCAGCAGCCCAAGTAGGAGGCTCATGAACACTGAAGCTTTCTTT
TRBV27	few	-	TRBJ1-2	15	CASSRRSGDRHGYTF	TGTGCCAGCAGCCGTCGTTCGGGAGACCGGCATGGCTACACCTTC
TRBV29-1	-	-	TRBJ2-3	10	CSPSTDTQYF	TGCAGCCCTTCCACAGATACGCAGTATTTT
TRBV27	-	-	TRBJ1-1	14	CASSLSLGVTEAFF	TGTGCCAGCAGTTTAAGTCTGGGAGTGACTGAAGCTTTCTTT
TRBV2	-	TRBD1	TRBJ1-2	15	CASSVKTGTAYGYTF	TGTGCCAGCAGTGTAAAAACCGGGACAGCCTATGGCTACACCTTC
TRBV15	-	-	TRBJ2-3	14	CATSSGDLTDTQYF	TGTGCCACCAGCAGCGGGGATCTCACAGATACGCAGTATTTT
TRBV6-5	-	-	TRBJ2-1	16	CASSSQLTESYNEQFF	TGTGCCAGCAGTTCCCAACTGACAGAATCCTACAATGAGCAGTTCTTC
TRBV18	-	-	TRBJ1-2	13	CASSPGGGYGYTF	TGTGCCAGCTCACCCGGCGGGGGGTATGGCTACACCTTC
TRBV27	-	-	TRBJ2-3	16	CASSLITGLGTDTQYF	TGTGCCAGCAGTTTAATCACAGGGCTGGGCACAGATACGCAGTATTTT
TRBV6-1	-	TRBD2	TRBJ2-7	14	CASVAGAARYEQYF	TGTGCCAGCGTAGCGGGGGCCGCCCGGTACGAGCAGTACTTC
TRBV5-4	once	TRBD1	TRBJ2-7	17	CASSLSGQGARYYEQYF	TGTGCCAGCAGCTTATCGGGACAGGGGGCGAGATATTACGAGCAGTACTTC
TRBV7-3	-	-	TRBJ2-3	15	CASSPSRVQADTQYF	TGTGCCAGCAGCCCAAGCAGGGTTCAGGCAGATACGCAGTATTTT
TRBV6-1	-	TRBD1	TRBJ1-2	14	CASRETGGADGYTF	TGTGCCAGCAGGGAGACAGGGGGCGCGGATGGCTACACCTTC
TRBV30	-	-	TRBJ2-5	15	CAWREELTYQETQYF	TGTGCCTGGAGAGAGGAGTTAACGTACCAAGAGACCCAGTACTTC
TRBV5-1	few	TRBD2	TRBJ2-2	16	CASSPGTRGHTGELFF	TGCGCCAGCAGCCCGGGGACTAGGGGCCACACCGGGGAGCTGTTTTTT
TRBV6-5	-	-	TRBJ1-1	15	CASSYSEGLSTEAFF	TGTGCCAGCAGTTACTCGGAGGGATTAAGCACTGAAGCTTTCTTT
TRBV18	-	-	TRBJ1-3	16	CASSENDGRSGNTIYF	TGTGCCAGCTCAGAAAACGATGGCCGCTCTGGAAACACCATATATTTT
TRBV11-2	-	-	TRBJ1-5	15	CASSPEGRGNQPQHF	TGTGCCAGCAGCCCCGAAGGTAGGGGTAATCAGCCCCAGCATTTT
TRBV7-3	-	-	TRBJ2-2	13	CASSLTRVGELFF	TGTGCCAGCAGCTTAACCCGGGTCGGGGAGCTGTTTTTT
TRBV10-3	-	TRBD1	TRBJ2-7	12	CAIKGQGYEQYF	TGTGCCATCAAGGGACAGGGTTACGAGCAGTACTTC
TRBV27	-	-	TRBJ2-7	17	CASIPKFQGGPGYEQYF	TGTGCCAGCATCCCGAAATTCCAGGGTGGACCCGGATACGAGCAGTACTTC
TRBV5-1	-	-	TRBJ1-1	13	CASRSSENTEAFF	TGCGCCAGCAGGTCGTCAGAGAACACTGAAGCTTTCTTT
TRBV19	-	TRBD2	TRBJ2-3	16	CASSIVSGGPSDTQYF	TGTGCCAGTAGTATAGTTTCGGGAGGGCCCTCAGATACGCAGTATTTT
TRBV7-2	-	TRBD1	TRBJ2-2	18	CASSLGRGQGYVTGELFF	TGTGCCAGCAGCTTAGGCAGAGGACAGGGCTATGTCACCGGGGAGCTGTTTTTT
TRBV29-1	-	TRBD1	TRBJ2-2	13	CSAGTGVTGELFF	TGCAGCGCCGGGACAGGGGTCACCGGGGAGCTGTTTTTT
TRBV19	-	-	TRBJ1-2	16	CASTPRVPTANYGYTF	TGTGCCAGTACCCCGCGGGTACCGACGGCGAACTATGGCTACACCTTC
TRBV5-1	-	TRBD2	TRBJ2-3	16	CASSLRTRGLTDTQYF	TGCGCCAGCAGCCTTCGGACTAGAGGTTTAACCGATACGCAGTATTTT
TRBV7-3	once	TRBD1	TRBJ1-5	16	CASRPTGQGGNQPQHF	TGTGCCAGCAGACCGACCGGACAGGGGGGCAATCAGCCCCAGCATTTT
TRBV5-6	-	-	TRBJ2-7	14	CASSLGLVSYEQYF	TGTGCCAGCAGCTTGGGACTAGTTTCCTACGAGCAGTACTTC
TRBV19	-	-	TRBJ1-2	15	CASSIDWSPRWGYTF	TGTGCCAGTAGTATTGATTGGTCTCCCCGGTGGGGCTACACCTTC
TRBV28	-	TRBD1	TRBJ2-6	17	CASRRTGAVSGANVLTF	TGTGCCAGCAGGCGTACAGGGGCGGTGTCTGGGGCCAACGTCCTGACTTTC
TRBV2	-	TRBD1	TRBJ2-5	13	CASRGTAQETQYF	TGTGCCAGCAGGGGGACAGCTCAAGAGACCCAGTACTTC
TRBV2	few	-	TRBJ2-5	15	CASSEFRGAGETQYF	TGTGCCAGCAGTGAATTCAGGGGAGCCGGGGAGACCCAGTACTTC
TRBV7-2	-	-	TRBJ2-7	14	CASSFPGVSYEQYF	TGTGCCAGCAGCTTTCCGGGAGTCTCCTACGAGCAGTACTTC
TRBV19	-	TRBD2	TRBJ2-7	15	CASIREVGKSYEQYF	TGTGCCAGTATCCGGGAGGTGGGAAAGTCCTACGAGCAGTACTTC
TRBV2	-	TRBD1	TRBJ1-5	12	CASGTVNQPQHF	TGTGCCAGCGGGACAGTCAATCAGCCCCAGCATTTT
TRBV18	-	TRBD1	TRBJ2-5	13	CASSYTGQETQYF	TGTGCCAGCTCATATACGGGACAGGAGACCCAGTACTTC
TRBV21-1	-	-	TRBJ2-7	15	CASSTETGYRYEQYF	TGTGCCAGCAGCACGGAAACGGGTTACCGCTACGAGCAGTACTTC
TRBV5-6	-	-	TRBJ1-6	16	CASSLTGSSNNSPLHF	TGTGCCAGCAGCTTGACAGGGTCGTCGAATAATTCACCCCTCCACTTT
TRBV2	once	TRBD1	TRBJ2-3	15	CASSGDRAGTDTQYF	TGTGCCAGCAGTGGGGACAGGGCAGGCACAGATACGCAGTATTTT
TRBV15	-	-	TRBJ2-4	17	CATSRDPPRLAKNIQYF	TGTGCCACCAGCAGAGATCCCCCACGACTAGCCAAAAACATTCAGTACTTC
TRBV7-8	few	TRBD2	TRBJ2-7	12	CASSPGGHEQYF	TGTGCCAGCAGCCCGGGAGGACACGAGCAGTACTTC
TRBV5-1	-	TRBD1	TRBJ1-2	14	CASSATGGLGGYTF	TGCGCCAGCAGCGCAACAGGGGGGCTGGGTGGCTACACCTTC
TRBV10-3	-	-	TRBJ2-1	13	CAISDRTVNEQFF	TGTGCCATCAGTGACAGGACTGTCAATGAGCAGTTCTTC
TRBV4-3	-	TRBD2	TRBJ2-5	18	CASSQDSTLAGGRETQYF	TGCGCCAGCAGCCAAGACTCAACGCTAGCGGGGGGGCGGGAGACCCAGTACTTC
TRBV6-5	-	TRBD2	TRBJ2-2	15	CASILTSGKGGELFF	TGTGCCAGCATCCTGACTAGCGGGAAGGGCGGGGAGCTGTTTTTT
TRBV30	once	TRBD1	TRBJ1-4	14	CAWKGQGASHSMFF	TGTGCCTGGAAGGGACAGGGGGCCTCTCATTCGATGTTTTTT
TRBV6-1	-	-	TRBJ1-2	14	CASSEAGTSDGYTF	TGTGCCAGCAGTGAGGCCGGGACATCTGATGGCTACACCTTC
TRBV7-3	few	-	TRBJ2-1	15	CASSLFETSYNEQFF	TGTGCCAGCAGCTTATTTGAAACATCCTACAATGAGCAGTTCTTC
TRBV19	once	TRBD1	TRBJ1-1	13	CASTWTGGTEAFF	TGTGCCAGCACTTGGACAGGGGGCACTGAAGCTTTCTTT
TRBV7-9	-	-	TRBJ1-1	13	CASSLYRDTEAFF	TGTGCCAGCAGCTTATACAGGGACACTGAAGCTTTCTTT
TRBV6-5	-	TRBD1	TRBJ1-2	14	CASSYMRQGGGYTF	TGTGCCAGCAGTTACATGCGACAGGGGGGCGGCTACACCTTC